The following is a TCR beta chain sequence with its context. Germline-derived CDR1 and CDR2 are LGHNA and YNFKEQ. The CDR3 is made up of 18 amino acids. With V trimmed by 3 bases and J by 3 bases, 11 bases remained unmatched. A multiplex PCR was run with 60 Vbeta primers and 13 Jbeta primers. Measured with immunoSEQ multiplex PCR; TCRdb has only the in-frame clones, and not every one. The table has 150,000 to 200,000 clones, approximately 80% seen once; the top ten hold around 1.4%. The data originate from a study of cytomegalovirus exposure and HLA in healthy donors. The sample was PBMCs. The receptor was derived from a girl aged 10 to 17 in good health and CMV-seropositive. The rearrangement links TRBV4-2 to TRBJ2-1, with 10 bases matching TRBD2. The CDR3 region is CASSHFLAGVESYNEQFF. CDR3 coding DNA: TGTGCCAGCAGCCATTTCCTAGCGGGAGTTGAAAGCTACAATGAGCAGTTCTTC.